This TCR beta chain emerged from a study of spatial heterogeneity in lung cancer. Every TCR cDNA molecule carried a tag that served as a unique molecular identifier. TCRdb recomputed calls from the 5' RACE reads with MiXCR, one row per CDR3 protein. The data show 5,500 to 6,500 distinct CDR3 sequences, approximately 13% seen once. This clonotype counts as medium-sized. Because this beta chain is a stray read in a library intended to capture alpha chains, its abundance should not be given much weight. Trimming took off 4 bases at V and 0 bases at J, with 10 bases between the two ends. The CDR3 covers 15 residues. Germline V CDR1 and CDR2: SNHLY, FYNNEI. Time point here: sample taken at primary tumor resection. Researchers sequenced whole RNA taken from tumor, nontumor lung or frozen PBMC without sorting.

V is TRBV2 and J is TRBJ1-3; D uncertain. The source is a human donor with early-stage non-small cell lung cancer. The specimen comprised lung tissue, sampled at surgery. CDR3 nucleotide sequence: TGTGCCAGCAGTGTACGGGAGAGCTCTGGAAACACCATATATTTT. It codes for CASSVRESSGNTIYF.